These T cell receptor beta chains were read from a single sample in a study of control samples from healthy donors and cancer patients. Sequencing was performed with immunoSEQ multiplex PCR; in TCRdb, only in-frame clones are kept and a portion is missing. The sample contains 20,000 to 25,000 clones, 85% to 90% of which appear only once. Sequencing was performed on PBMCs. The receptors here all came from a woman aged 60-75 years with head and neck cancer. Both conserved end residues are part of each CDR3. The size field is filled for only some rows; it gives once, few, many or a size class.

V	size	J	CDR3
TRBV9	NA	TRBJ2-2	CASSVAVQGNTGELFF
TRBV3-1/TRBV3-2	NA	TRBJ2-1	CASSLRWGGISYNEQFF
TRBV5-6	NA	TRBJ1-2	CASSFYEKGTLNGYTF
TRBV15	NA	TRBJ2-1	CATSRDQGGDHNEQFF
TRBV19	once	TRBJ2-1	CASTVTSGAYNEQFF
TRBV3-1/TRBV3-2	once	TRBJ2-7	CASSQGSGAYEQYF
TRBV16	NA	TRBJ2-7	CASSHYRTVSYEQYF
TRBV5-6	NA	TRBJ2-1	CASSLGLAGDSYNEQFF
TRBV10-3	NA	TRBJ2-1	CAITPLAGANEQFF
TRBV11-3	once	TRBJ1-1	CASSKTGGTSTEAFF
TRBV6-5	NA	TRBJ2-6	CASSYSKNSGANVLTF
TRBV28	NA	TRBJ2-3	CASSFSTMRADTQYF
TRBV7-8	NA	TRBJ2-7	CASSLAHQRQDQYF
TRBV5-1	NA	TRBJ2-2	CASSSAGGYTGELFF
TRBV5-5	NA	TRBJ2-2	CASNTRAAGELFF
TRBV7-2	NA	TRBJ2-3	CASSLVPWGSSTDTQYF
TRBV5-1	NA	TRBJ1-4	CASSLEHRVNEKLFF
TRBV19	NA	TRBJ2-5	CASSILGQGGETQYF
TRBV6-5	NA	TRBJ1-1	CASSYLLRPGNTEAFF
TRBV6-1	NA	TRBJ1-2	CASSEAGRGLNYGYTF
TRBV6-6	NA	TRBJ2-7	CASSPGRIYEQYF
TRBV28	NA	TRBJ1-5	CASRGTGLYTQPQHF
TRBV10-3	NA	TRBJ2-1	CAISESQQGAFNEQFF
TRBV18	NA	TRBJ1-1	CASLEGQLNTEAFF
TRBV6-2/TRBV6-3	NA	TRBJ2-1	CASSYFVFSLYNEQFF
TRBV5-1	NA	TRBJ2-1	CASSGLGLAGNEQFF
TRBV28	NA	TRBJ1-6	CASSFRLNNSPLHF
TRBV27	NA	TRBJ1-1	CASSRDRVSTEAFF
TRBV2	NA	TRBJ1-4	CASSEARGAREKLFF
TRBV7-6	NA	TRBJ1-6	CASSSTPGTGGVGNSPLHF
TRBV5-8	NA	TRBJ2-2	CASLGDLNTGELFF
TRBV5-1	NA	TRBJ2-7	CASSFETAFYEQYF
TRBV6-5	NA	TRBJ2-7	CASRRTGGPYEQYF
TRBV11-2	NA	TRBJ2-7	CASRDEIYEQYF
TRBV25-1	NA	TRBJ2-3	CASSEGRGRATDTQYF
TRBV27	NA	TRBJ1-4	CASSFGDELFF
TRBV2	NA	TRBJ1-5	CASMREWSQPQHF
TRBV18	NA	TRBJ2-7	CASSPGQGEVEQYF
TRBV2	NA	TRBJ2-2	CASSESAGIGELFF
TRBV19	NA	TRBJ2-1	CASSISVGGPSSYNEQFF
TRBV6-5	NA	TRBJ1-1	CASSYSWGEAFF
TRBV27	NA	TRBJ2-7	CASRAGTSASYEQYF
TRBV5-1	once	TRBJ1-6	CASSLRQASYNSPLHF
TRBV11-2	NA	TRBJ2-1	CASSPAAASEQFF
TRBV5-5	NA	TRBJ2-1	CASSLGGLAGGYYNEQFF
TRBV10-2	NA	TRBJ1-1	CASSESPTGAGEAFF
TRBV28	NA	TRBJ1-2	CASSSPGGGYGYTF
TRBV13	few	TRBJ2-5	CASSSNRDRVLRETQYF